The rows below give T cell receptor beta chains drawn from one sample of a study of blood T cell repertoires in COVID-19. Generated by immunoSEQ multiplex PCR, the TCRdb table keeps only in-frame clones and is missing some. The table lists about 240,000 clones, 80% to 90% of them singletons. Sequenced material: PBMCs or T cells enriched from blood (not recorded which). The receptors were sampled from a woman aged 30 to 39 who had recovered from COVID-19. Each CDR3 is given with its conserved first and last residue. D genes are given only for firm matches.

D gene	V gene	J gene	CDR3 protein
-	TRBV28	TRBJ1-2	CASSQQGIGYGYTF
-	TRBV27	TRBJ2-2	CASSPGRGLTGELFF
TRBD1	TRBV28	TRBJ2-7	CASSSDRDYYEQYF
TRBD2	TRBV5-1	TRBJ2-1	CASSSGRGLAGDNEQFF
TRBD2	TRBV7-3	TRBJ2-7	CASSPGLGGRSEQYF
TRBD1	TRBV7-2	TRBJ1-6	CASSLEGRGRGPLNSPLHF
TRBD2	TRBV27	TRBJ2-1	CASSFGLAGGLGRNEQFF
-	TRBV5-1	TRBJ1-2	CASSPGGRAYGYTF
-	TRBV7-3	TRBJ1-1	CASSPGVITEAFF
TRBD1	TRBV3-1/TRBV3-2	TRBJ1-5	CASSLKGQGGVQHF
-	TRBV3-1/TRBV3-2	TRBJ1-1	CASSQGYFWEGTEAFF
TRBD1	TRBV5-8	TRBJ1-5	CASSFFGTDNSNQPQHF
TRBD1	TRBV7-3	TRBJ1-2	CASSLGTGGPGGYTF
-	TRBV19	TRBJ1-1	CASSIRGVNTEAFF
TRBD2	TRBV28	TRBJ2-7	CASSLPSGIVAGLKQYF